These 14 T cell receptor beta chains came from one sample sequenced in a study of metastatic and nonmetastatic thyroid tumors. Using MiXCR, TCRdb reanalyzed the PCR reads. The top ten clones hold approximately 15% of a sample with roughly 40,000 clones, roughly 26% of them seen once. Every patient was untreated before thyroid surgery. The sequenced material came from tumor tissue. Source of these receptors: a female donor with papillary thyroid cancer or a benign thyroid nodule (not recorded which). Some clones in this sample may be carry-over from other donors' samples.

This clone was found a few times. The rearrangement joins TRBV28 to TRBJ2-7; 9 bases align to TRBD1. The CDR3 covers 14 residues. From germline, CDR1 is MDHEN and CDR2 SYDVKM. CDR3 amino acids: CSNSPDRGGYEQYF. The DNA of the CDR3 is TGTTCCAACAGCCCGGACAGGGGAGGCTACGAGCAGTACTTC.

This clone was counted a few times. This rearrangement joins TRBV6-1 to TRBJ2-7, with unresolved D. Looked up from germline, CDR1 is MNHNS and CDR2 is SASEGT. CDR3 size: 12 residues. Trimming shortened V by 5 bases and J by 4 bases, and 9 bases separated the two germline ends. DNA of the CDR3: TGTGCCAGCAGTCTGTCGGAGTACGAGCAGTACTTC. Translated, it gives CASSLSEYEQYF.

This clone was counted at least ten times. This sample includes further DNA sequences coding for the same CDR3. The chain couples TRBV2 to TRBJ1-4; 7 bases are shared with TRBD1. V shed 8 bases, J shed 6 bases, and the junction held 15 bases outside the gene matches. Germline values: CDR1 SNHLY, CDR2 FYNNEI. The CDR3 consists of 16 residues. The CDR3, as DNA: TGTGCCAGCCTGTCCGGGACAGCCAACTCTTATGAAAAACTGTTTTTT. It specifies CASLSGTANSYEKLFF.

This chain connects TRBV20-1 to TRBJ2-5, with 10 bases lining up with TRBD2. Per germline, CDR1 DFQATT and CDR2 SNEGSKA (reference sequence). V trimming: 6 bases; J trimming: 3 bases; junction bases outside the gene matches: 16. The CDR3 sequence is 17 residues long. The CDR3 DNA is TGCAGTGCCGCCGGGGGGGGACTAGCGAGGATTAAAGAGACCCAGTACTTC. The encoded protein is CSAAGGGLARIKETQYF.

This clone has at least ten counts. The rearrangement links TRBV5-1 to TRBJ1-2; a possible D gene is TRBD1 (5 bases). The V end was cut by 0 bases, the J end by 7 bases, with 16 bases between. This CDR3 is 15 amino acids long. Germline-derived CDR1 and CDR2 are SGHRS and YFSETQ. This chain's CDR3 is CASSLEAGAGFGYTF. The CDR3 nucleotides read TGCGCCAGCAGCTTGGAGGCCGGGGCGGGGTTTGGCTACACCTTC. The full variable domain, completed using reference TRBV5-1 and TRBJ1-2, is KAGVTQTPRYLIKTRGQQVTLSCSPISGHRSVSWYQQTPGQGLQFLFEYFSETQRNKGNFPGRFSGRQFSNSRSEMNVSTLELGDSALYLCASSLEAGAGFGYTFGSGTRLTVV.

A single count supports this clone. The chain employs TRBV20-1 and TRBJ2-7, with 10 positions matching TRBD2. V lost 3 bases, J lost 3 bases, and 5 bases stayed unmatched. The CDR3 length is 14 residues. The germline CDR1 and CDR2 sequences are DFQATT and SNEGSKA (reference sequence). The chain's CDR3 is CSASLLAGVYEQYF. For the CDR3, the DNA is TGCAGTGCTAGCCTTCTAGCGGGAGTCTACGAGCAGTACTTC.

This clone was found a few times. At one end, the junction sequence differs from germline, possibly due to a read error. V and J are TRBV28 and TRBJ1-5; D not resolved. The CDR3 loop spans 15 amino acids. Germline CDR1 is MDHEN and CDR2 is SYDVKM. The CDR3 coding sequence is TGTGCCAGCAGAGCGGAAACTTATAGCAATAAGCCCCAGCATTTT. Translating it yields CASRAETYSNKPQHF.

This clone was seen many times. This rearrangement joins TRBV20-1 to TRBJ1-2, with 9 bases lining up with TRBD1. The CDR3 spans 15 residues. Trimming took 1 base from V and 8 from J; bases not matched to a gene: 11. Per the germline V gene, CDR1 is DFQATT and CDR2 is SNEGSKA (reference sequence). The CDR3 region has the DNA TGCAGTGCTAGAGTTCCGGGACAGGGTTCGAGGGGCTACACCTTC. Translating gives CSARVPGQGSRGYTF.

The chain couples TRBV4-3 to TRBJ2-5, with 7 positions matching TRBD1. With V trimmed by 3 bases and J by 2 bases, 6 bases remained unmatched. CDR3 size: 15 residues. Germline CDR1 and CDR2: LGHNA and YSLEER. In DNA form, the CDR3 reads TGCGCCAGCAGCCATTCCAAGACAGGGCAAGAGACCCAGTACTTC. Amino acid sequence: CASSHSKTGQETQYF.

This clone was seen a few times. In this CDR3 the conserved last residue, phenylalanine or tryptophan, is missing, so a read error is likely. V gene TRBV27 combines with J gene TRBJ2-7; 8 bases align to TRBD1. Per the germline V gene, CDR1 is MNHEY and CDR2 is SMNVEV (reference sequence). CDR3 length: 16 residues. After removal of 7 bases from V and 0 bases from J, the junction contained 11 bases not matched to a gene. In nucleotides, the CDR3 is TGTGCCAGCATCCCCGGGACAGGTACGAGCTCCTACGAGCAGTACTCC. Translated: CASIPGTGTSSYEQYS.

There are many counts of this clone. This may be a read error: a much more frequent sequence differs by one nucleotide. This chain uses TRBV2 with TRBJ1-3; D may be TRBD1 (5 bases). The CDR3 is 14 residues long. Germline values: CDR1 SNHLY, CDR2 FYNNEI. CDR3 protein: CASSPRTSGNAIYF. DNA for the CDR3: TGTGCCAGCAGTCCCCGGACAAGTGGAAACGCCATATATTTT.

V gene TRBV5-8 combines with J gene TRBJ1-6; D possibly corresponds to TRBD1 (5 bases). V lost 0 bases, J lost 10 bases, and 14 bases lay in between. The CDR3 covers 15 residues. Germline-derived CDR1 and CDR2 are SGHTS and YDEGEE. CDR3: CASSLDLQGRSPLHF. Here the CDR3 DNA reads TGTGCCAGCAGCTTGGATTTGCAGGGAAGATCACCCCTCCACTTT. Together with reference TRBV5-8 and TRBJ1-6, the CDR3 gives the full variable domain: EAGVTQSPTHLIKTRGQQATLRCSPISGHTSVYWYQQALGLGLQFLLWYDEGEERNRGNFPPRFSGRQFPNYSSELNVNALELEDSALYLCASSLDLQGRSPLHFGNGTRLTVT.

This clone was seen a single time. The V gene is TRBV5-1, the J gene TRBJ2-2; 10 nucleotides line up with TRBD2. The germline gives CDR1 SGHRS, CDR2 YFSETQ. V shed 1 base and J 1 base; nucleotides not matched to a gene: 4. This CDR3 is 17 amino acids long. The CDR3 loop is CASSLSGRAGNTGELFF. In nucleotides, the CDR3 is TGCGCCAGCAGCTTGAGCGGGAGGGCCGGGAACACCGGGGAGCTGTTTTTT.

There are many counts of this clone. This chain connects TRBV12-3 or TRBV12-4 to TRBJ1-1; the match to TRBD1 covers 7 bases. CDR3 length equals 14 residues. The V gene end was trimmed by 5 bases and the J gene end by 1 base; junction bases not matched to a gene: 4. This CDR3 reads CASSLTGPNTEAFF. The CDR3, as DNA: TGTGCCAGCAGTCTGACAGGGCCGAACACTGAAGCTTTCTTT.